These T cell receptor beta chains were read from a single sample in a study of beta chain features in type 1 diabetes. Only in-frame clones appear in the TCRdb table, and some are missing; sequencing was by immunoSEQ multiplex PCR. There are over 150,000 clones in the sample; 8.1% occur only once, and less than 0.85% lies in the top ten. Material for sequencing was central memory CD4+ T cells from blood. These receptors came from a man aged 18-30 years in good health. The CDR3 runs from the conserved cysteine through the conserved F or W.

CDR3 protein	V gene	J gene
CASSLQDGSTEAFF	TRBV7-3	TRBJ1-1
CSVDRSYTF	TRBV29-1	TRBJ1-2
CASSRSSYNEQFF	TRBV11-2	TRBJ2-1
CASSEGPGDTYEQYF	TRBV6-1	TRBJ2-7
CASSQRLGQETQYF	TRBV7-3	TRBJ2-5
CASSKARARSQPQHF	TRBV21-1	TRBJ1-5
CASSLEGALREGTGELFF	TRBV5-1	TRBJ2-2
CASSQEGWGRDEKLFF	TRBV14	TRBJ1-4
CATSRDPRGKADTQYF	TRBV15	TRBJ2-3
CSATVNNEQFF	TRBV29-1	TRBJ2-1
CASSPRGQGGYEQYF	TRBV7-9	TRBJ2-7
CASSSTSGGYEQYF	TRBV7-6	TRBJ2-7
CASVRTGGFTSGEQYF	TRBV2	TRBJ2-7
CASTPGTGTSGANVLTF	TRBV27	TRBJ2-6
CAISESASGGEYDNEQFF	TRBV10-3	TRBJ2-1
CSVVLWDSLNEKLFF	TRBV29-1	TRBJ1-4
CASRKLGTGELFF	TRBV2	TRBJ2-2
CAWSPGQAQGEQYF	TRBV30	TRBJ2-7
CASSGRPGQMNF	TRBV6-1	TRBJ1-5
CASSLSGQRETQYF	TRBV5-1	TRBJ2-5
CASSTSRGAKGEQYF	TRBV5-1	TRBJ2-7
CAWSTEGDQPQHF	TRBV30	TRBJ1-5
CASTPTLGTGGLNTEAFF	TRBV28	TRBJ1-1